A selection of T cell receptor beta chains follows, all from one sample in a study of blood T cell repertoires in COVID-19. Libraries were prepared by immunoSEQ multiplex PCR; TCRdb keeps only in-frame clonotypes and omits some of them. This table has some 380,000 clones, roughly four fifths appearing once. Sequencing was carried out using peripheral blood. These receptors all stem from a human donor with acute or convalescent COVID-19. The donor label of this sample is uncertain. Each CDR3 is given with its conserved first and last residue. A D gene is named only where the DNA matches it firmly. Rows may omit the clone size; those that give it use once, few, many or a size class.

clone_size | d_call | j_call | v_call | cdr3_aa | cdr3_nt
NA | NA | TRBJ1-5 | TRBV11-2 | CASSLDPDSRRPQHF | TGTGCCAGCAGCTTAGACCCCGACAGCCGTCGGCCCCAGCATTTT
few | NA | TRBJ1-5 | TRBV24-1 | CATSESWGGPQHF | TGTGCCACCAGTGAGTCCTGGGGGGGTCCCCAGCATTTT
few | NA | TRBJ1-1 | TRBV7-2 | CASSLDGGVGTEAFF | TGTGCCAGCAGCTTGGACGGGGGGGTTGGCACTGAAGCTTTCTTT
NA | TRBD2 | TRBJ2-2 | TRBV3-1/TRBV3-2 | CASSQERVAGATGELFF | TGTGCCAGCAGCCAAGAAAGAGTAGCGGGAGCTACCGGGGAGCTGTTTTTT
NA | TRBD1 | TRBJ2-1 | TRBV29-1 | CSVEVDRGPNEQFF | TGCAGCGTTGAAGTGGACAGGGGCCCCAATGAGCAGTTCTTC
NA | NA | TRBJ2-7 | TRBV24-1 | CATSDPGQYEQYF | TGTGCCACCAGTGACCCTGGACAGTACGAGCAGTACTTC
NA | NA | TRBJ1-5 | TRBV28 | CASRISGANQPQHF | TGTGCCAGCAGGATATCAGGGGCCAATCAGCCCCAGCATTTT
once | NA | TRBJ2-3 | TRBV2 | CASSDNGASTDTQYF | TGTGCCAGCAGTGATAATGGGGCTTCCACAGATACGCAGTATTTT
NA | NA | TRBJ1-2 | TRBV2 | CASSYSNYGYTF | TGTGCCAGCAGTTACAGTAACTATGGCTACACCTTC
few | NA | TRBJ1-1 | TRBV11-2 | CASSWVGGTEAFF | TGTGCCAGCAGCTGGGTCGGGGGGACTGAAGCTTTCTTT
NA | TRBD2 | TRBJ2-3 | TRBV5-1 | CASSAGLAARGTDTQYF | TGCGCCAGCAGCGCGGGACTAGCGGCCAGGGGTACAGATACGCAGTATTTT
NA | NA | TRBJ2-3 | TRBV28 | CASSPLEGQYF | TGTGCCAGCAGTCCCTTAGAGGGGCAGTATTTT
NA | TRBD2 | TRBJ2-3 | TRBV3-1/TRBV3-2 | CASSQTRLRTREGDTQYF | TGTGCCAGCAGCCAAACCCGCCTACGGACTAGGGAGGGAGATACGCAGTATTTT
NA | TRBD1 | TRBJ2-7 | TRBV3-1/TRBV3-2 | CASTHRGQFYEQYF | TGTGCCAGCACCCACAGGGGACAGTTCTACGAGCAGTACTTC
NA | NA | TRBJ2-7 | TRBV12-2 | CASRLGLSEQYF | TGTGCAAGTCGCTTAGGACTCTCCGAGCAGTACTTC